The entry that follows covers one TCR beta chain sequence. The data were taken from a study of blood T cell repertoires in COVID-19. Using immunoSEQ multiplex PCR, the repertoire was profiled, and TCRdb retains in-frame clones only, with some absent. The sample includes about 170,000 clones, roughly four fifths of them seen just once. V lost 1 base, J lost 6 bases, and 3 bases stayed unmatched. The CDR3 covers 14 residues. Germline V lookup: CDR1 PRHDT, CDR2 FYEKMQ (reference sequence). This clonotype was sampled from an older man with active or convalescent COVID-19. The V call is TRBV13, the J call TRBJ2-3, with 8 bases aligning to TRBD2. Material: peripheral blood. CDR3 DNA: TGTGCCAGCAGCTTAGCGGGAGGGCCTGATACGCAGTATTTT. Protein sequence: CASSLAGGPDTQYF.